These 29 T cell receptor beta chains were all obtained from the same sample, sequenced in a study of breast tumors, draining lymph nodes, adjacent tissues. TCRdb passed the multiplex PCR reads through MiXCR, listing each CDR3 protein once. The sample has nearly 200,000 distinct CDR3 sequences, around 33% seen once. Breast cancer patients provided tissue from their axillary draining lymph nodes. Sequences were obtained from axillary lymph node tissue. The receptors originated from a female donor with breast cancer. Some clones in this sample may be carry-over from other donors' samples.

The CDR3, as DNA: TGTGCCAGCAGCTTAGTCGGGAGTGGCTATGGCTACACCTTC. Its protein product is CASSLVGSGYGYTF. The chain joins TRBV11-2 to TRBJ1-2, with D hard to call. Trimming removed 1 base at V and 4 bases at J, with 10 bases between. CDR3 length: 14 amino acids. Germline V gives CDR1 SGHAT, CDR2 FQNNGV.

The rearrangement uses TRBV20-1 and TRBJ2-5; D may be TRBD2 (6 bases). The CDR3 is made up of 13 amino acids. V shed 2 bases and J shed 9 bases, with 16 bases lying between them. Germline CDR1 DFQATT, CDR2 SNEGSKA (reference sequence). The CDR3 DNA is TGCAGTGCTAGATGGAGCTCTGGGGAGGCCCAGTACTTC. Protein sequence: CSARWSSGEAQYF.

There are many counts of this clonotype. DNA of the CDR3: TGCGCCAGCAGCTTGGGCCTCGGTGGGGGGGAGACCCAGTACTTC. It specifies CASSLGLGGGETQYF. The gene calls are TRBV5-1 and TRBJ2-5, with a tentative D call TRBD2 (6 bases). V was pared by 0 bases and J by 5 bases, with 14 bases between. Germline V lookup: CDR1 SGHRS, CDR2 YFSETQ. This CDR3 comprises 15 residues.

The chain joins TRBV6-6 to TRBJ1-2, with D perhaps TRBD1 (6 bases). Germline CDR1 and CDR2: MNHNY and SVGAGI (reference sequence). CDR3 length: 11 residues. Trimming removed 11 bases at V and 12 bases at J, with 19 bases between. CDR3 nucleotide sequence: TGTGCCGAGTGGGGGGCGCGGGGAAACACCTTC. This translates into CAEWGARGNTF.

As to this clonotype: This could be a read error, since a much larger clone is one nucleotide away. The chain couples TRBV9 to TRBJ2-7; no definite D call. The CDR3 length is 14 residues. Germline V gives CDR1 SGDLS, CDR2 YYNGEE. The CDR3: CASSVSRSSYEQSF. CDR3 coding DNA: TGTGCCAGCAGCGTTAGCCGAAGCTCCTACGAGCAGTCCTTC.

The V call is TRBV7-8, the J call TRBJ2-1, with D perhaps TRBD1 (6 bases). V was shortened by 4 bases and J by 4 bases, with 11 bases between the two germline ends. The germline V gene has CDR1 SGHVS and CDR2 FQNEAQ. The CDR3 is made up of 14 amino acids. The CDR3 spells CASSSIGQYNEQFF. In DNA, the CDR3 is TGTGCCAGCAGCTCCATCGGACAGTACAATGAGCAGTTCTTC.

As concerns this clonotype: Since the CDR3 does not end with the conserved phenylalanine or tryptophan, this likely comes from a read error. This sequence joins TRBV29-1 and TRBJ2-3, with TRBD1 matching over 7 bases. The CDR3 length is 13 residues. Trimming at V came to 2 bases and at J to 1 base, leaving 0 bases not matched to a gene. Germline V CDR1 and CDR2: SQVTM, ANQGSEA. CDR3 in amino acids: CSVETGGTDTQYI. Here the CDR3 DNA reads TGCAGCGTTGAAACAGGGGGCACAGATACGCAGTATATT.

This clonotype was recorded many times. The CDR3: CSANQGQYNSPLHF. CDR3 DNA: TGCAGTGCTAACCAGGGACAGTATAATTCACCCCTCCACTTT. The chain employs TRBV20-1 and TRBJ1-6; 7 bases align to TRBD1. With V trimmed by 4 bases and J by 4 bases, 4 bases remained unmatched. Germline V lookup: CDR1 DFQATT, CDR2 SNEGSKA (reference sequence). The CDR3 sequence is 14 residues long.

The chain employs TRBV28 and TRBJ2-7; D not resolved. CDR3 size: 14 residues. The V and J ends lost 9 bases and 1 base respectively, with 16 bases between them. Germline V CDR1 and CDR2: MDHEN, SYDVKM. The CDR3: CASRTRGSSYEQYF. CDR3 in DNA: TGTGCCAGTCGAACGAGAGGATCTTCCTACGAGCAGTACTTC.

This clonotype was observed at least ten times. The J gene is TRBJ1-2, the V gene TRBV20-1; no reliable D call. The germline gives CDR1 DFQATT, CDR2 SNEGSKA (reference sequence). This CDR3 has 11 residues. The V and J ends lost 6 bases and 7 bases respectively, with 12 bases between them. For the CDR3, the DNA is TGCAGTGCCGCAAAGGCGAGTGGCTACACCTTC. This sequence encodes CSAAKASGYTF.

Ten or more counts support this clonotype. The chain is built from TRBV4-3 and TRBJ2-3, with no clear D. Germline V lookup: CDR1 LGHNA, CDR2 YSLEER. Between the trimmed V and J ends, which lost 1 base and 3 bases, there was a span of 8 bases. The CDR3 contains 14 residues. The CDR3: CASSQVGGTDTQYF. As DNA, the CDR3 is TGCGCCAGCAGCCAAGTAGGTGGGACAGATACGCAGTATTTT.

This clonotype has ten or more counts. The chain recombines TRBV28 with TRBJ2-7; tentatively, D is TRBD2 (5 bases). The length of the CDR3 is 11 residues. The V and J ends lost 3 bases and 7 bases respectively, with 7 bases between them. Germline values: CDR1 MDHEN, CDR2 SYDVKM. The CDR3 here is CASSLQREQYF. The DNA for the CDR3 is TGTGCCAGCAGTTTGCAGCGGGAGCAGTACTTC.

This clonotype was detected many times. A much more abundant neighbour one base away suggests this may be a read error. This chain's CDR3 is CASSPRHLSGANALTF. CDR3 DNA: TGTGCCAGCAGCCCGAGACACCTCTCTGGGGCCAACGCCCTGACTTTC. The chain has TRBV9 and TRBJ2-6, with a tentative D call TRBD1 (5 bases). Germline V gives CDR1 SGDLS, CDR2 YYNGEE. The CDR3 runs to 16 residues.

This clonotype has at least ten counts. The CDR3 coding sequence is TGTGCCTGGAGTGACAGGTTGGAAGGGCCCCAGCATTTT. Its protein product is CAWSDRLEGPQHF. The V call is TRBV30, the J call TRBJ1-5, with D possibly matching TRBD1 (5 bases). CDR3 length equals 13 residues. Germline CDR1 GTSNPN, CDR2 SVGIG (reference sequence). Between the trimmed V and J ends, which lost 1 base and 9 bases, there was a span of 13 bases. Filled out from reference TRBV30 and TRBJ1-5, the complete variable domain reads SQTIHQWPATLVQPVGSPLSLECTVEGTSNPNLYWYRQAAGRGLQLLFYSVGIGQISSEVPQNLSASRPQDRQFILSSKKLLLSDSGFYLCAWSDRLEGPQHFGDGTRLSIL.

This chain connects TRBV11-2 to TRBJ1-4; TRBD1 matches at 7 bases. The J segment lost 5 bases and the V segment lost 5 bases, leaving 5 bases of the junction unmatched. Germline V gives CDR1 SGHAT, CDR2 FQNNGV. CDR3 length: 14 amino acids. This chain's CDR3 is CASSLQGSNEKLFF. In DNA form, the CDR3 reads TGTGCCAGCAGCCTACAGGGGAGCAATGAAAAACTGTTTTTT.

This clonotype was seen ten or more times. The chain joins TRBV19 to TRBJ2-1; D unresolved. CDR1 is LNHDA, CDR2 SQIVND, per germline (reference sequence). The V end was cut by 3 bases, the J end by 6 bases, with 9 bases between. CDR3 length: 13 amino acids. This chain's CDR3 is CASSISAVNEQFF. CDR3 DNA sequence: TGTGCCAGTAGTATCTCGGCCGTCAATGAGCAGTTCTTC.

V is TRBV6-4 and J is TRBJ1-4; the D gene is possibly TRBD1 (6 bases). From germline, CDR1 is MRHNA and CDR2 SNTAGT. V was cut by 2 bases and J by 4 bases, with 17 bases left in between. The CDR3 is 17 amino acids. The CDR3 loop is CASSDPGAARDNEKLFF. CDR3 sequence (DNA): TGTGCCAGCAGTGACCCAGGGGCAGCAAGGGATAATGAAAAACTGTTTTTT.

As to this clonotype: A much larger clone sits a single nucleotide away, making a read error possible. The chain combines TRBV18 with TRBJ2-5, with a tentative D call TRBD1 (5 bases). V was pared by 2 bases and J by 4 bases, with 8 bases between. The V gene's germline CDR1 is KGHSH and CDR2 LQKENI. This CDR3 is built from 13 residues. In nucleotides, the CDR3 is TGTGCCAGCTCACCAGCAGGGCGAGAGACCCAGTACTTC. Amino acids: CASSPAGRETQYF. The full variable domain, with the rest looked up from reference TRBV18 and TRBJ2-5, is NAGVMQNPRHLVRRRGQEARLRCSPMKGHSHVYWYRQLPEEGLKFMVYLQKENIIDESGMPKERFSAEFPKEGPSILRIQQVVRGDSAAYFCASSPAGRETQYFGPGTRLLVL.

The CDR3 loop is CASSAPGQGNYEQYF. In DNA, the CDR3 is TGTGCCAGCAGTGCACCGGGACAGGGAAACTACGAGCAGTACTTC. The chain combines TRBV5-6 with TRBJ2-7; 9 nucleotides match TRBD1. CDR3 length: 15 residues. Germline values: CDR1 SGHDT, CDR2 YYEEEE. Trimming cost V 5 bases and J 3 bases; bases outside gene matches: 9.

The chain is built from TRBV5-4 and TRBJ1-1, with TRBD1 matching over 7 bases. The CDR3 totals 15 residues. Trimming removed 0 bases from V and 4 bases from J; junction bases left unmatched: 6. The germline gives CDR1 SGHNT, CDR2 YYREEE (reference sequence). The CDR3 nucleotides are TGTGCCAGCAGCTTGGAGACAGGGCGAGTCACTGAAGCTTTCTTT. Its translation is CASSLETGRVTEAFF.

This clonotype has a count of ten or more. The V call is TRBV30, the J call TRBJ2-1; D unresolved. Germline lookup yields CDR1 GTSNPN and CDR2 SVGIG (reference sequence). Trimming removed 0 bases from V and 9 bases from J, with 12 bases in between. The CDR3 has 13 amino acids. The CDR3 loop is CAWSVYGSSEQFF. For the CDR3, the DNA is TGTGCCTGGAGTGTATATGGATCGAGTGAGCAGTTCTTC.

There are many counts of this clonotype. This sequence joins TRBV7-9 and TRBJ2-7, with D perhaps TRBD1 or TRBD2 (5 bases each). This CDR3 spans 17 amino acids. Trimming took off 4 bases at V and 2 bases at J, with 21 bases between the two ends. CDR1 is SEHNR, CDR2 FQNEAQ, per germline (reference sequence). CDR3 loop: CASSYPEGRHFTYEQYF. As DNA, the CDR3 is TGTGCCAGCAGCTACCCCGAGGGGCGCCATTTCACCTACGAGCAGTACTTC.

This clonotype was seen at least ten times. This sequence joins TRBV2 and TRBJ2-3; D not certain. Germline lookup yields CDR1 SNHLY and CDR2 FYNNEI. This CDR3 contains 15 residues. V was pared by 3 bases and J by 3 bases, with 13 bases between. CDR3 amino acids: CASSEVISKTDTQYF. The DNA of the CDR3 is TGTGCCAGCAGTGAGGTGATCTCAAAGACAGATACGCAGTATTTT.

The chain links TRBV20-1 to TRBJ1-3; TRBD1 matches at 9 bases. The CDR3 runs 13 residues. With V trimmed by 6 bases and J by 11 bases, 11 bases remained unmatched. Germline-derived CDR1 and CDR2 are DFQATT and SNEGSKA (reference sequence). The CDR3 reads CSALRPDRGAIYF. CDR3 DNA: TGCAGTGCCCTAAGACCCGACAGGGGGGCCATATATTTT.

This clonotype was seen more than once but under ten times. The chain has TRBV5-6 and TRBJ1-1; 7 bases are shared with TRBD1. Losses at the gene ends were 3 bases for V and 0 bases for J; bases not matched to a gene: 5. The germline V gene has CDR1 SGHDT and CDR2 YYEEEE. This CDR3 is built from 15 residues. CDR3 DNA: TGTGCCAGCAGCTCGTCACAGGGGATGAACACTGAAGCTTTCTTT. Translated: CASSSSQGMNTEAFF.

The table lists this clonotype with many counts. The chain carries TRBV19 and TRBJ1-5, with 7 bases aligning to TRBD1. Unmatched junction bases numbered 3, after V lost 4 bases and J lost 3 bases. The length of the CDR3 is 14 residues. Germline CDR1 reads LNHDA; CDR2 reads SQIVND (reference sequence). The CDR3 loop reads CASSTDRFNQPQHF. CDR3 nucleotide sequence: TGTGCCAGTAGTACGGACAGGTTCAATCAGCCCCAGCATTTT.

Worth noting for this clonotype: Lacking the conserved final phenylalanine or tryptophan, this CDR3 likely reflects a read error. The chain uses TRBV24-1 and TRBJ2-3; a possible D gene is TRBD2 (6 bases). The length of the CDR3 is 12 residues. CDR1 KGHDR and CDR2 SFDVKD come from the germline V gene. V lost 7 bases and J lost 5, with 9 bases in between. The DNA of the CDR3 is TGTGCCACCAGCGGGAGAGTAGATACGCAGTATTAT. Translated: CATSGRVDTQYY.

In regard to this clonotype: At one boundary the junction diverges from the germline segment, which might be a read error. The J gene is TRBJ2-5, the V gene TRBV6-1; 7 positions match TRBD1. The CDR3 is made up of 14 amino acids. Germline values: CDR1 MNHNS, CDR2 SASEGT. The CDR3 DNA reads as TGTGCCAGCAACCGGGACAGTCTTAAAGAGGCCCAGTACTTC. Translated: CASNRDSLKEAQYF.

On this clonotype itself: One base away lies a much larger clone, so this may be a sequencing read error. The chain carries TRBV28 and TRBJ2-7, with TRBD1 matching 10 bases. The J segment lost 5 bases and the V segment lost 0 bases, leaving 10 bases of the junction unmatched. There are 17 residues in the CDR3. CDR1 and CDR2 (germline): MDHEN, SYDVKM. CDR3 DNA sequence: TGTGCCAGCAGTTTATGGGTCGGGACAGGGGACGCCAACGAGCAGTACTTC. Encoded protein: CASSLWVGTGDANEQYF.